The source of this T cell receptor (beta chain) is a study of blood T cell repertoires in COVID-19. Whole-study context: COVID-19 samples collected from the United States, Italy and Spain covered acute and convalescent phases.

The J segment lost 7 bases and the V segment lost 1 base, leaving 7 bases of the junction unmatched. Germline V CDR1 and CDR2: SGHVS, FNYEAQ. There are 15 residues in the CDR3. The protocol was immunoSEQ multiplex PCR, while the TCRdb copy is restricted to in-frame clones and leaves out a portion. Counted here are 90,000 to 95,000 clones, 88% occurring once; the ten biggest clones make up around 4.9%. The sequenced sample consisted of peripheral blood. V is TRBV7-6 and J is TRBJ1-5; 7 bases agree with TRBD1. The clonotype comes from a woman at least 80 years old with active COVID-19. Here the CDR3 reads CASSLVQGVGQPQHF. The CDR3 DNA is TGTGCCAGCAGCTTAGTGCAGGGGGTGGGACAGCCCCAGCATTTT.